Below are 14 T cell receptor beta chains sequenced from a single sample in a study of T cells in Graves' hyperthyroidism and ophthalmopathy. Amplification of TCR beta CDR3 regions used RNA as the template. The study used the HTBI primer set for a first-round RT-PCR of the TCR CDR3. TCRdb used MiXCR to reprocess the multiplex PCR reads, holding one entry per CDR3 protein. The sample lists about 110,000 distinct CDR3 sequences; 16% were seen once. Sequencing was carried out using blood. The receptors here all came from a woman aged 45 to 65 with Graves' hyperthyroidism.

This clonotype was seen ten or more times. The chain combines TRBV4-2 with TRBJ1-5; TRBD1 is a possible D gene (5 bases). Germline CDR1 and CDR2: LGHNA and YNFKEQ. The CDR3 consists of 15 residues. The V gene lost 0 bases and the J gene lost 3 bases, with 9 bases spanning the gap. The CDR3 loop is CASSQDTGTNQPQHF. The CDR3 DNA follows: TGTGCCAGCAGCCAAGATACAGGTACCAATCAGCCCCAGCATTTT.

The sample holds many counts of this clonotype. This chain uses TRBV6-2 or TRBV6-3 with TRBJ1-5; D is ambiguous. Trimming shortened V by 10 bases and J by 2 bases, and 12 bases separated the two germline ends. Per the germline V gene, CDR1 is MNHEY and CDR2 is SVGEGT. The CDR3 has 13 residues. CDR3 sequence (DNA): TGTGCCACTGCCGGATCGGGCAATCAGCCCCAGCATTTT. Its translation is CATAGSGNQPQHF.

The table lists this clonotype with many counts. V and J are TRBV7-9 and TRBJ2-1; D gene ambiguous. This CDR3 contains 13 residues. Trimming pared 0 bases from V and 8 bases from J, leaving 8 bases between. Germline assignment: CDR1 SEHNR and CDR2 FQNEAQ (reference sequence). CDR3 nucleotides: TGTGCCAGCAGCTTAGCGGGCGGCCATGAGCAGTTCTTC. Amino acid sequence: CASSLAGGHEQFF.

There are many counts of this clonotype. The chain links TRBV5-1 to TRBJ2-1; D is perhaps TRBD2 (5 bases). Trimming removed 7 bases at V and 2 bases at J, with 13 bases between. This CDR3 has 14 residues. Germline V gives CDR1 SGHRS, CDR2 YFSETQ. CDR3 residues: CASGGNGPYNEQFF. CDR3 sequence (DNA): TGCGCCAGCGGAGGAAATGGTCCCTACAATGAGCAGTTCTTC.

The CDR3 reads CASSPRDRLNTEAFF. CDR3 sequence (DNA): TGTGCCAGCTCACCACGAGACAGACTGAACACTGAAGCTTTCTTT. This chain uses TRBV18 with TRBJ1-1; D might be TRBD1 (5 bases). Germline V gene data show CDR1 as KGHSH and CDR2 as LQKENI. The CDR3 consists of 15 residues. The V and J ends lost 1 base and 0 bases respectively, with 9 bases between them.

In its sample, this clonotype was seen many times. The chain joins TRBV2 to TRBJ1-1; no clear D gene. CDR1 and CDR2 (germline): SNHLY, FYNNEI. Deletions cut 6 bases from V and 7 bases from J, with 12 bases between. The length of the CDR3 is 12 residues. CDR3 amino acids: CASRLGRGEAFF. The CDR3 region has the DNA TGTGCCAGCAGACTCGGACGGGGTGAAGCTTTCTTT. Looking up the rest from reference TRBV2 and TRBJ1-1 gives the full variable domain: EPEVTQTPSHQVTQMGQEVILRCVPISNHLYFYWYRQILGQKVEFLVSFYNNEISEKSEIFDDQFSVERPDGSNFTLKIRSTKLEDSAMYFCASRLGRGEAFFGQGTRLTVV.

This clonotype has a count of ten or more. The chain carries TRBV7-6 and TRBJ1-5; no definite D call. Trimming stripped 3 bases from V and 4 bases from J, with 7 bases between. Germline V lookup: CDR1 SGHVS, CDR2 FNYEAQ. The CDR3 spans 13 residues. The CDR3 DNA is TGTGCCAGCAGCTTTGGGGATAATCAGCCCCAGCATTTT. Its protein product is CASSFGDNQPQHF.

The gene calls are TRBV19 and TRBJ1-5; a weak D match, TRBD1 (6 bases). The CDR3 consists of 17 residues. CDR1 and CDR2 from the germline V gene are LNHDA and SQIVND (reference sequence). V was trimmed by 10 bases and J by 0 bases, leaving 22 bases between them. In nucleotides, the CDR3 is TGTGCCACAACAGACAGGTCCGGACAATATAGCAATCAGCCCCAGCATTTT. It specifies CATTDRSGQYSNQPQHF.

This clonotype came up many times. The chain uses TRBV6-1 and TRBJ1-1; 7 positions match TRBD1. The V segment lost 8 bases and the J segment 7 bases; nucleotides outside the gene matches: 10. The CDR3 consists of 13 residues. Germline lookup yields CDR1 MNHNS and CDR2 SASEGT. The CDR3 nucleotides are TGTGCCAGCCGAGGGGGCCGGGGCAATGAAGCTTTCTTT. Encoded protein: CASRGGRGNEAFF.

This clonotype was observed many times. The J gene is TRBJ2-7, the V gene TRBV20-1, with D uncertain. Trimming took off 0 bases at V and 7 bases at J, with 7 bases between the two ends. The germline gives CDR1 DFQATT, CDR2 SNEGSKA (reference sequence). This CDR3 comprises 11 residues. The CDR3 nucleotides are TGCAGTGCTAGAGATCTGCCGGAGCAGTACTTC. Encoded protein: CSARDLPEQYF.

In the case of this clonotype: This CDR3 fails to terminate in the conserved phenylalanine or tryptophan, so it likely reflects a read error. The rearrangement joins TRBV28 to TRBJ2-7; weak D call: TRBD1 (5 bases). CDR1 and CDR2 from the germline V gene are MDHEN and SYDVKM. The V gene lost 7 bases and the J gene lost 3 bases, with 13 bases spanning the gap. The CDR3 covers 13 residues. The DNA for the CDR3 is TGTGCCAGCACCCTTACAGGCTACTACGAGCAGTACTTA. Protein product: CASTLTGYYEQYL.

This clonotype was observed at least ten times. This chain connects TRBV28 to TRBJ1-2, with unresolved D. V lost 6 bases to trimming and J lost 4 bases, with 12 bases between them. Germline V gene data show CDR1 as MDHEN and CDR2 as SYDVKM. The CDR3 has 13 residues. DNA of the CDR3: TGTGCCAGCAGCTTAATTGCAGGCTATGGCTACACCTTC. It is translated as CASSLIAGYGYTF.

This clonotype was recorded at least ten times. This chain links TRBV19 with TRBJ2-1; tentatively, D is TRBD1 (5 bases). The V gene lost 2 bases and the J gene lost 4 bases, with 12 bases spanning the gap. This CDR3 comprises 15 residues. Germline CDR1 and CDR2: LNHDA and SQIVND (reference sequence). In DNA, the CDR3 is TGTGCCAGTAGTATAACAGGACAACAATACAATGAGCAGTTCTTC. It encodes CASSITGQQYNEQFF.

The chain is built from TRBV6-1 and TRBJ1-6, with TRBD1 identical over 9 bases. V trimming: 11 bases; J trimming: 5 bases; junction bases outside the gene matches: 4. Germline V gene sequence: CDR1 MNHNS, CDR2 SASEGT. This CDR3 spans 13 amino acids. In nucleotides, the CDR3 is TGTGCCGTCGGACAGGGGAATAATTCACCCCTCCACTTT. Its translation: CAVGQGNNSPLHF.